The present T cell receptor beta chain was sequenced within a study of cytomegalovirus exposure and HLA in healthy donors (dated by TCRdb to the late 2010s). Notes on the research overall: In an earlier analysis of approximately 500 of the donors, 276 Gb of sequence data and 117 million unique TCR beta sequences from approximately 180 million T cells were reported. Among 300 to 500 genotyped donors of the cohort, an average of roughly 230,000 unique TCR beta nucleotide sequences was sequenced per donor, of which about 18% were non-productive. Genome-wide SNP genotypes for about three fifths of the roughly 670 donors were used in a later genetic analysis, which treated that subset as a discovery cohort. In an earlier analysis of several hundred of the donors, high-throughput TCR beta sequencing was used to judge whether each TCR beta V gene segment behaved as functional or pseudogenic. About five DR-DQ haplotypes were treated as single units for association and clustering because of strong linkage in the cohort. A later analysis re-examined previously published TCR beta repertoires from more than 550 donors and added high-resolution HLA genotyping to investigate patterns of TCR occurrence. Along with the 666-subject first cohort, a separate validation cohort of over a hundred different subjects was used. An early release covering 550 to 700 HLA-typed donors comprised roughly 300 gigabases of sequencing data and around 80 million unique TCR sequences. The study combined high-throughput TCR immunosequencing, statistical association of individual TCRs with disease status, and machine learning to predict cytomegalovirus infection status. Donor age, sex, ethnicity and CMV serostatus were collected together with the repertoire data. Among the roughly 410 genotyped donors, 75% to 90% belonged to the genetic ancestry cluster associated with self-reported Caucasian donors. The number of typed donors differed by locus: about 620-640 for A, B, C, DRB1 and DQB1; approximately 530 for DQA1; approximately 600 for DPA1; and approximately 450 for DPB1. Using immunosequencing, the study profiled T cell repertoires from about 650 subjects and related those repertoires to cytomegalovirus serostatus. All discovery cohort repertoires had been generated on a single sequencing platform. Rather than using new phenotypic data, the later analysis identified candidate immune exposures from TCR beta sequences and from how often those sequences occurred across donors. HLA typing covered class I and class II loci at four-digit resolution. The study aimed to test whether cataloging public T cell receptors could reveal signatures of past pathogen exposure. Overall results and qualifications from the work: Some 16 rarely observed V segments, including chromosome 9 orphons, were excluded from the earlier analysis of some 590 of the donors because counts were too low. In a later analysis, the rate of TCR association differed among HLA loci, with DRB1 alleles having the most associated TCRs and HLA-C alleles having the fewest. The authors suggested that the approach could potentially be extended to other disease states and immunological phenotypes. Correlated functional status among segregating V segments might be attributable to linkage disequilibrium, but an unknown experimental factor could not be ruled out. A further reported finding was that TCR beta sequences accurately predicted the HLA-A and HLA-B alleles for most subjects in the first cohort. Compared with the roughly 600-donor mean, donors in an Asian-associated ancestry cluster had fewer N-insertions in productive TCRs, according to a later genetic analysis. The only immune exposure information available for the cohort was CMV serostatus. An association between a missense DCLRE1C variant and V-gene and J-gene trimming of TCR beta chains was found in a later genetic analysis and replicated in an independent cohort. In a later analysis, about 16,000 TCR beta sequences were associated with specific HLA alleles at a false discovery rate of 0.05. A total of 164 TCR beta chains were listed by the study as associated with cytomegalovirus. In a later analysis, HLA-associated TCR beta chains showed more clonal expansion and lower generation probabilities than non-associated chains that were equally common. In vitro tests confirmed that three of the cytomegalovirus-associated TCR beta chains recognize cytomegalovirus antigens. Most TCR sequences were observed very rarely across donors, whereas some public TCRs were present in many individuals. The classifier was reported to diagnose cytomegalovirus status with high specificity and sensitivity in both the original and validation cohorts. Because HLA typing was unavailable for some donors at each locus, only the typed subset was used in association tests. This cohort had only TCR beta chains sequenced, and the lack of alpha or paired-chain data limited which features could be detected. A cluster of highly shared sequence variants was judged likely to be a technical artifact of the sequencing pipeline. Most CMV-associated TCR beta chains appeared to be HLA-restricted in a later analysis, and the HLA associations seemed to be driven largely by CMV exposure. Sequencing depth was assumed to be roughly uniform across donors in the presence/absence analyses, though that assumption may not hold. An earlier analysis of around 500 of the donors showed that most TCR beta V segments appeared in productive rearrangements either about 87% or about 30% of the time, which broadly matched IMGT annotations. When HLA alleles, especially DR and DQ, strongly co-occurred, TCR associations were difficult to assign to individual alleles. A later analysis reported that several top co-occurrence clusters appeared linked to parvovirus B19, influenza, CMV and Epstein-Barr virus. Some IMGT-functional V segments, including TRBV6-2 and TRBV6-3, could not be distinguished by the 87-base-pair reads and were therefore excluded.

The germline V gene gives CDR1 as SGDLS and CDR2 as YYNGEE. V drops 0 bases and J drops 5 bases, leaving 11 bases in between. From the cysteine up to the phenylalanine, the CDR3 has a length of 14 residues. Only CDR3 DNA is held: 42 bases, read in frame from base 1. Details on this clone: What this receptor recognizes is not known. Base qualities are not provided; no much larger clone lies one nucleotide away. Other DNA sequences in this sample translate to the same CDR3.

The cohort was made up of under 800 healthy bone marrow donors. At the time of sampling, every cohort member was nominally healthy, though immune exposures that went unrecorded were likely present. The donor tested CMV seropositive, placing the donor among the 289 seropositive members of the cohort. Every donor gave a peripheral blood sample, and the peripheral blood mononuclear cells from that sample were used for TCR beta sequencing. Genomic DNA was extracted from the blood cell samples with the Qiagen DNeasy Blood Extraction Kit. Receptor libraries were prepared by the immunoSEQ multiplex PCR assay. A mixture of 60 forward primers for TCR Vbeta segments and 13 reverse primers for TCR Jbeta segments was used in the multiplex PCR. The CDR3 region of rearranged TCR beta genes was amplified from genomic DNA with a multiplex PCR assay. On the Illumina HiSeq System, the amplified TCR beta libraries were sequenced as 87-base-pair reads. In the original analysis: A later analysis tallied 70 million to 100 million unique TCR beta chains across the 666 repertoires, and approximately 9.9 million of those chains were shared by two or more donors. Raw reads were error-corrected and collapsed into unique sequences with a nearest-neighbor algorithm that merged closely related sequences to remove PCR and sequencing errors. Alignment of CDR3 sequences to IMGT reference sequences was used to assign V, D and J gene segments. Each retained sequence needed at least a six-nucleotide match to both a V gene segment and a J gene segment. Rearrangements were classified as productive when the CDR3 lacked stop codons and remained in frame with V and J, and all other rearrangements were classified as non-productive. CDR3 was defined according to IMGT convention as the region running from the second conserved V-encoded cysteine to the conserved J-encoded phenylalanine. Sequences without an unambiguous match to a single V gene segment were excluded from the earlier analysis of 500 to 700 of the donors. In an earlier analysis of approximately 560 of the donors, a V segment was called functional when productive rearrangements were above 56.7%, and segregating when the standard deviation between donors exceeded 5%. A statistical classification framework was built to diagnose cytomegalovirus status from the catalog of TCR beta chain sequences. In a later analysis, TCR nucleotide sequences were compared against IMGT/GENE-DB human TR gene sequences so that V and J genes could be assigned. A later analysis assigned CDR3 sequences and most-parsimonious VDJ recombination scenarios with the TCRdist pipeline. A later analysis defined each TCR beta chain by its CDR3 amino acid sequence plus V-gene family, and excluded reads lacking a unique V-gene family. In a later analysis, 550 to 650 highly shared, low-generation-probability nucleotide sequences were removed to address suspected cross-contamination and a sequencing artifact. For each public chain, a later analysis derived a clonal expansion index from normalized ranks of inferred template counts within each repertoire. Generation probabilities in a later analysis came from a VDJ recombination model fitted to out-of-frame rearrangements, and those results were checked against IGoR. In a later analysis, TCR-TCR, TCR-HLA and TCR-CMV co-occurrence was scored with hypergeometric tests, and a repertoire-size bias correction was applied to TCR pairs. A later analysis estimated false discovery rates by permuting HLA or CMV assignments 20 times. In a later analysis, co-occurring TCRs were grouped using DBSCAN, and TCRdist sequence similarity was added for clustering within HLA-allele-positive subsets. Co-occurrence clustering excluded repertoires with fewer than 30,000 or more than 120,000 public chains, plus five with anomalous nucleotide sharing. TCRdb provides this immuneACCESS table in a form limited to in-frame rearrangements. Some clones are lacking; in checked studies, under half of them reflect an unresolved V gene, and why the rest are absent is not known. The V and J calls and the clone size are those of that table, but D and trimming were determined from the DNA. In this sample the table shows around 150,000 clones, 70% to 80% of which occur a single time. The top ten constitute about 4% of the sample.

What was sequenced was PBMCs. The clonotype was recovered from a man in his thirties or forties in good health and CMV-seropositive. The rearranged segments are TRBV9 and TRBJ2-5, and perhaps TRBD2 as D gene, on 6 matching bases. The CDR3 loop reads CASSVAEGGETQYF. The DNA is TGTGCCAGCAGCGTAGCGGAGGGAGGCGAGACCCAGTACTTC.